These 19 T cell receptor beta chains came from one sample sequenced in a study of T cells in Graves' hyperthyroidism and ophthalmopathy (dated by TCRdb to the late 2010s). Libraries were prepared through multiplex PCR. The instrument was an Illumina HiSeq 2000. The TCR beta CDR3 regions were amplified from RNA transcripts. A first-round RT-PCR of the TCR CDR3 used the HTBI primer set with the Qiagen OneStep RT-PCR kit. The public reads were run again by TCRdb, first through fastp at Q25 and then through MiXCR, and only productive beta chains were kept. Rows with one shared CDR3 protein collapse into an entry with the most common genes and DNA. Across this sample there are around 380,000 distinct CDR3 sequences, with roughly 13% seen only once. About a fifth of the sample rests with the top ten. The sample consisted of blood. These TCRs come from a young man with Graves' hyperthyroidism that later progressed to Graves' ophthalmopathy.

This chain connects TRBV4-1 to TRBJ1-6; 7 positions match TRBD1. The V gene end was trimmed by 1 base and the J gene end by 5 bases; junction bases not matched to a gene: 2. CDR3 length equals 15 residues. Germline V gene lookup returns CDR1 MGHRA and CDR2 YSYEKL. Here the CDR3 DNA reads TGCGCCAGCAGCCAAGCTGACAGGGATAATTCACCCCTCCACTTT. Amino acids: CASSQADRDNSPLHF.

V is TRBV20-1 and J is TRBJ2-1; TRBD2 matches at 14 bases. Germline values: CDR1 DFQATT, CDR2 SNEGSKA (reference sequence). This CDR3 has 15 residues. V dropped 6 bases and J dropped 3; count of bases not matched to a gene: 4. In DNA, the CDR3 is TGCAGTGCCCGGACTAGCGGGGGGCTCTACAATGAGCAGTTCTTC. Its protein product is CSARTSGGLYNEQFF.

Only a few counts were recorded for this clonotype. A much larger clone differs from this one at a single base, so this may be a read error. The chain has TRBV5-1 and TRBJ1-1; a weak D match, TRBD1 (5 bases). Germline V gene data show CDR1 as SGHRS and CDR2 as YFSETQ. This CDR3 comprises 14 residues. CDR3 in DNA: TGCGCCGGCAGTCCGGGACTCATGAACACTGAAGCTTTCTTT. Protein product: CAGSPGLMNTEAFF. The variable domain in full, completed from reference TRBV5-1 and TRBJ1-1, reads KAGVTQTPRYLIKTRGQQVTLSCSPISGHRSVSWYQQTPGQGLQFLFEYFSETQRNKGNFPGRFSGRQFSNSRSEMNVSTLELGDSALYLCAGSPGLMNTEAFFGQGTRLTVV.

This clonotype was counted many times. The J gene is TRBJ2-3, the V gene TRBV28, with 9 bases identical to TRBD2. This CDR3 has 16 residues. Germline V lookup: CDR1 MDHEN, CDR2 SYDVKM. The J segment lost 2 bases and the V segment lost 3 bases, leaving 6 bases of the junction unmatched. CDR3 loop: CASSFEAGGLTDTQYF. CDR3 nucleotides: TGTGCCAGCAGTTTCGAGGCGGGGGGGCTCACAGATACGCAGTATTTT.

This clonotype has at least ten counts. The V gene is TRBV5-1, the J gene TRBJ1-4; perhaps TRBD1 as D (5 bases). CDR3 length equals 14 residues. Deletions cut 2 bases from V and 5 bases from J, with 10 bases between. Germline values: CDR1 SGHRS, CDR2 YFSETQ. The CDR3 sequence is CASSFFRGNEKLFF. Written as DNA, the CDR3 is TGCGCCAGCAGCTTTTTCCGGGGGAATGAAAAACTGTTTTTT.

V and J are TRBV28 and TRBJ1-6; D gene uncertain. Trimming stripped 6 bases from V and 10 bases from J, with 19 bases between. The CDR3 extends over 15 amino acids. CDR1 is MDHEN and CDR2 is SYDVKM in the germline V gene. DNA of the CDR3: TGTGCCAGCAGACTAAACCGGGTCACCAGCTCACCCCTCCACTTT. It yields the protein CASRLNRVTSSPLHF.

There are a few counts of this clonotype. The chain joins TRBV7-9 to TRBJ1-1; D perhaps matches TRBD1 (5 bases). Germline CDR1 reads SEHNR; CDR2 reads FQNEAQ (reference sequence). The length of the CDR3 is 16 residues. The V gene lost 0 bases and the J gene lost 4 bases, with 15 bases spanning the gap. In DNA, the CDR3 is TGTGCCAGCAGCTTAGCGCTTGGGGGATTGGGCACTGAAGCTTTCTTT. Its protein product is CASSLALGGLGTEAFF.

This clonotype was recorded a few times. V usage is TRBV11-3 and J usage is TRBJ2-3; tentatively, D is TRBD1 (7 bases). Trimming cost V 4 bases and J 3 bases, with 14 bases left between them. Germline V gives CDR1 SGHNT, CDR2 YENEEA. This CDR3 is 15 amino acids long. DNA for the CDR3: TGTGCCAGCAGCTGGGCGGGACAGCCTACAGATACGCAGTATTTT. This codes for CASSWAGQPTDTQYF.

The chain recombines TRBV3-1 with TRBJ2-5, with 7 bases that match TRBD1. CDR3 length equals 13 residues. Per the germline V gene, CDR1 is LGHDT and CDR2 is YNNKEL (reference sequence). The V and J ends lost 7 bases and 5 bases, in that order; junction bases with no gene match: 7. The CDR3 reads CASTPEGAETQYF. The CDR3 nucleotides are TGTGCCAGCACCCCTGAGGGGGCGGAGACCCAGTACTTC.

This clonotype came up many times. The V and J genes are TRBV28 and TRBJ1-4; tentative D call: TRBD1 (5 bases). CDR1 is MDHEN, CDR2 SYDVKM, per germline. This CDR3 has 18 residues. Trimming left V 6 bases short and J 4 bases short, with 24 bases between. CDR3 sequence reads: CASSYSIPGLRYNEKLFF. The CDR3 region has the DNA TGTGCCAGCAGCTACTCGATACCGGGACTTAGATATAATGAAAAACTGTTTTTT.

The J gene is TRBJ2-1, the V gene TRBV18, with D perhaps TRBD2 (6 bases). Germline V gene sequence: CDR1 KGHSH, CDR2 LQKENI. The germline V and J ends were trimmed by 3 bases and 8 bases, with 17 bases remaining between them. The CDR3 consists of 15 residues. The CDR3, as DNA: TGTGCCAGCTCACCGGGTGCGGGGTCTCGGGATGAGCAGTTCTTC. It specifies CASSPGAGSRDEQFF.

The rearrangement joins TRBV30 to TRBJ1-6; D uncertain. CDR3 length: 13 residues. Trimming took off 4 bases at V and 7 bases at J, with 11 bases between the two ends. Germline V gene lookup returns CDR1 GTSNPN and CDR2 SVGIG (reference sequence). The CDR3 reads CAWTQQENSPLHF. The CDR3, as DNA: TGTGCCTGGACGCAGCAGGAAAATTCACCCCTCCACTTT.

This clonotype was seen ten or more times. This chain joins TRBV6-1 and TRBJ1-1; 9 nucleotides match TRBD1. V shed 6 bases, J shed 1 base, and the junction held 6 bases outside the gene matches. Germline loops: CDR1 MNHNS, CDR2 SASEGT. The CDR3 length is 15 residues. CDR3 loop: CASRDPGQGNTEAFF. In nucleotides, the CDR3 is TGTGCCAGCAGAGACCCGGGACAGGGGAACACTGAAGCTTTCTTT.

The table lists this clonotype with many counts. The chain's CDR3 is CASSYWTGGREKLFF. The DNA of the CDR3 is TGTGCCAGCAGTTACTGGACAGGGGGTCGGGAAAAACTGTTTTTT. The chain uses TRBV6-5 and TRBJ1-4, with TRBD1 identical over 10 bases. Germline CDR1 reads MNHEY; CDR2 reads SVGAGI. Germline trimming cut 1 base from V and 8 bases from J; bases unmatched to any gene: 4. The CDR3 has 15 residues.

This clonotype was seen more than once but under ten times. The chain links TRBV6-1 to TRBJ1-1; no clear D gene. The CDR3 length is 13 residues. V was clipped by 11 bases and J by 0 bases, with 13 bases between them. Germline V CDR1 and CDR2: MNHNS, SASEGT. As DNA, the CDR3 is TGTGCCGTCTGGAGGGCCCTGAACACTGAAGCTTTCTTT. It translates to CAVWRALNTEAFF.

This clonotype was detected many times. The chain employs TRBV7-3 and TRBJ2-1; D is unclear. The germline V and J ends were trimmed by 5 bases and 0 bases, with 11 bases remaining between them. The CDR3 consists of 15 residues. CDR1 SGHTA and CDR2 FQGTGA come from the germline V gene. CDR3 region: CASSPTRASYNEQFF. The CDR3 nucleotides read TGTGCCAGCAGCCCAACACGAGCCTCCTACAATGAGCAGTTCTTC. Drawing the rest from reference TRBV7-3 and TRBJ2-1, the complete variable domain is GAGVSQTPSNKVTEKGKYVELRCDPISGHTALYWYRQSLGQGPEFLIYFQGTGAADDSGLPNDRFFAVRPEGSVSTLKIQRTERGDSAVYLCASSPTRASYNEQFFGPGTRLTVL.

This clonotype showed up many times. V usage is TRBV20-1 and J usage is TRBJ2-1, with 8 bases that match TRBD1. CDR3 length equals 13 residues. CDR1 and CDR2 (germline): DFQATT, SNEGSKA (reference sequence). V lost 6 bases to trimming and J lost 5 bases; unmatched junction nucleotides: 6. Here the CDR3 reads CSASGQAHNEQFF. The CDR3 region has the DNA TGCAGTGCCTCGGGACAGGCACACAATGAGCAGTTCTTC.

This clonotype was observed many times. CDR3 coding DNA: TGCAGTGCTAGATTACCCCAGGGGACAGGGCAGTACAATGAGCAGTTCTTC. This sequence encodes CSARLPQGTGQYNEQFF. The rearrangement uses TRBV20-1 and TRBJ2-1, with 9 bases aligning to TRBD1. There are 17 residues in the CDR3. Germline CDR1 is DFQATT and CDR2 is SNEGSKA (reference sequence). With V trimmed by 2 bases and J by 4 bases, 12 bases remained unmatched.

The chain has TRBV5-1 and TRBJ2-7; D perhaps matches TRBD1 (6 bases). V lost 0 bases and J lost 3, with 13 bases in between. The germline V gene has CDR1 SGHRS and CDR2 YFSETQ. The CDR3 length is 15 residues. This CDR3 reads CASSLDPGTHYEQYF. The CDR3 nucleotides are TGCGCCAGCAGCTTGGACCCCGGGACACACTACGAGCAGTACTTC.